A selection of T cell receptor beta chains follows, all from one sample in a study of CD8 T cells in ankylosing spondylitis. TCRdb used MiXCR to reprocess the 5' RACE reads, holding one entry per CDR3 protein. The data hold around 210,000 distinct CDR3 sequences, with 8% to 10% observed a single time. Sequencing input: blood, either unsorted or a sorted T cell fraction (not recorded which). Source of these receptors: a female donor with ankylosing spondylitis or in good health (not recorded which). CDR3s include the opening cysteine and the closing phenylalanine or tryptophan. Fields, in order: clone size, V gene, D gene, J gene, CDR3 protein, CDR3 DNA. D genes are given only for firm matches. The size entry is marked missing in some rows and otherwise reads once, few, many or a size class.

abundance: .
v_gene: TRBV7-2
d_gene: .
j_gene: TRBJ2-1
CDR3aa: CASSSSRGRRNEQFF
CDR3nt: TGTGCCAGCAGCTCGTCACGGGGGCGTAGGAATGAGCAGTTCTTC

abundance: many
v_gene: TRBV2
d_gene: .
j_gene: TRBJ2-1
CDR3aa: CASTEWREKPEQFF
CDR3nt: TGTGCCAGCACTGAATGGCGGGAAAAGCCTGAGCAGTTCTTC

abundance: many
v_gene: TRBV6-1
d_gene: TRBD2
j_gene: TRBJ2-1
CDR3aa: CASSQTSGSSYNEQFF
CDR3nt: TGTGCCAGCAGCCAAACTAGCGGGAGCTCCTACAATGAGCAGTTCTTC

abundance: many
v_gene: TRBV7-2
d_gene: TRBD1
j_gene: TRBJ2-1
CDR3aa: CASSLEHRGNEQFF
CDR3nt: TGTGCCAGCAGCTTAGAACACAGGGGTAATGAGCAGTTCTTC

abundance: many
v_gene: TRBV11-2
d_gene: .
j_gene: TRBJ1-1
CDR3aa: CASSFTSRYNTEAFF
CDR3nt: TGTGCCAGCAGCTTCACCTCGAGGTATAACACTGAAGCTTTCTTT

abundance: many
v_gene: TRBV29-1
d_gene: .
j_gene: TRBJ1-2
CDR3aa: CSVEWNYGYTF
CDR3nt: TGCAGCGTTGAGTGGAACTATGGCTACACCTTC

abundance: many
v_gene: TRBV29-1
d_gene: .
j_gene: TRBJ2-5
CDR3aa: CSVEDGLAGETQYF
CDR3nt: TGCAGCGTTGAAGATGGGCTGGCTGGGGAGACCCAGTACTTC

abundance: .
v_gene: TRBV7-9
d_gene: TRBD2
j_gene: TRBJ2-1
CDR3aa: CACPNSGLAGDEQFF
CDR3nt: TGTGCCTGCCCAAACTCGGGACTAGCGGGAGATGAGCAGTTCTTC

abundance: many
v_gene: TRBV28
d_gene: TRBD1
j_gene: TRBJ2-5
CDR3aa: CASSRQGHQETQYF
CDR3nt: TGTGCCAGCAGCAGACAGGGGCATCAAGAGACCCAGTACTTC

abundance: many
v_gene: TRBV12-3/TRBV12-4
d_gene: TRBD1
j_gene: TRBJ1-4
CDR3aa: CASSFSGGGEKLFF
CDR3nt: TGTGCCAGCAGTTTTTCAGGGGGCGGTGAAAAACTGTTTTTT

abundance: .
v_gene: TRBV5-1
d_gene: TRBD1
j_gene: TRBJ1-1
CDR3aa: CASSGGGTGSRSYF
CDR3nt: TGCGCCAGCTCTGGAGGTGGGACAGGTTCGAGATCATACTTT

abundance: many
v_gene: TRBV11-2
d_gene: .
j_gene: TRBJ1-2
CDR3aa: CASGRGGYTF
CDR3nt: TGTGCCAGCGGACGTGGCGGCTACACCTTC

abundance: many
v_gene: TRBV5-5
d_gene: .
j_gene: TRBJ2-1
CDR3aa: CASSVMVELAYNEQFF
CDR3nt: TGTGCCAGCAGTGTGATGGTTGAACTTGCCTACAATGAGCAGTTCTTC

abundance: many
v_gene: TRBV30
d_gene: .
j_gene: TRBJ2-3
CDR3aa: CAWSVKGLSTDTQYF
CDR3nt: TGTGCCTGGAGTGTAAAGGGTTTAAGCACAGATACGCAGTATTTT

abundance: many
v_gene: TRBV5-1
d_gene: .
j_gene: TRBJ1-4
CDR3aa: CASSGGTLATNEKLFF
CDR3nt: TGCGCCAGCAGCGGAGGGACGCTGGCCACAAATGAAAAACTGTTTTTT

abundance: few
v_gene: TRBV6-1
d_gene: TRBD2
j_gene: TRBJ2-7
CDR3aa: CASSPGTSTHEQYF
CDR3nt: TGTGCCAGCAGTCCCGGGACTAGCACCCACGAGCAGTACTTC

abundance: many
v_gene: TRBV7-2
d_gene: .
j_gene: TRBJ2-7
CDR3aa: CASTPDGSYEQYF
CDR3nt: TGTGCCAGCACCCCGGACGGGAGCTACGAGCAGTACTTC